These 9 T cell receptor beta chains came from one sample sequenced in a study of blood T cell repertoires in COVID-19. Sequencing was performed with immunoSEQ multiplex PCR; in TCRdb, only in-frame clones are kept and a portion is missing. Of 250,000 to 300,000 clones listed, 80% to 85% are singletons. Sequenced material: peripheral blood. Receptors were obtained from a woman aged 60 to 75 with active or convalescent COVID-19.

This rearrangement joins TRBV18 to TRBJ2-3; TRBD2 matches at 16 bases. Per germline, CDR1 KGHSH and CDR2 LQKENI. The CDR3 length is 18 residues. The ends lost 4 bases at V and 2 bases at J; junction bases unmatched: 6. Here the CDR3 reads CASSRTGTSGGATDTQYF. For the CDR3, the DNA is TGTGCCAGCTCACGCACCGGGACTAGCGGGGGGGCCACAGATACGCAGTATTTT.

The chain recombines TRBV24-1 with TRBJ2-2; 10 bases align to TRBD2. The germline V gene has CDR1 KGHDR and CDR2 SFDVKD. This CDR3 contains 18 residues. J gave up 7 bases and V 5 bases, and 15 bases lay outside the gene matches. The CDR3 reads CATSAASGGPSRGGELFF. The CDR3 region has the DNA TGTGCCACCAGTGCCGCTAGCGGGGGTCCCTCGAGGGGCGGGGAGCTGTTTTTT.

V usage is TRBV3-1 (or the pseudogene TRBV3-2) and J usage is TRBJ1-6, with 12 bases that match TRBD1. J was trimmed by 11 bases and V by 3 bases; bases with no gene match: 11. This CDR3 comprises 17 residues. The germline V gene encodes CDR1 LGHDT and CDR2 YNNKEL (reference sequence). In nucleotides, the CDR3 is TGTGCCAGCAGCCACCTTGGGACAGGGGGCACTGGGGCACCCCTCCACTTT. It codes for CASSHLGTGGTGAPLHF.

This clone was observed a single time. The CDR3 bases are TGTGCCAGCAGCCCCGAGGCAGGGATGCCTGGAAACACCATATATTTT. Its protein product is CASSPEAGMPGNTIYF. The chain combines TRBV7-9 with TRBJ1-3, with a tentative D call TRBD1 (5 bases). This CDR3 spans 16 amino acids. V lost 5 bases and J 2 bases, leaving 16 bases between the germline ends. The V gene's germline CDR1 is SEHNR and CDR2 FQNEAQ (reference sequence).

The CDR3: CASSHAAGGEYGKLFF. In nucleotides, the CDR3 is TGTGCCAGCAGCCACGCCGCGGGGGGGGAGTACGGAAAACTGTTTTTT. The rearrangement links TRBV5-4 to TRBJ1-4, with D perhaps TRBD1 (5 bases). The CDR3 extends over 16 amino acids. CDR1 is SGHNT, CDR2 YYREEE, per germline (reference sequence). Trimming removed 4 bases from V and 10 bases from J, with 23 bases in between.

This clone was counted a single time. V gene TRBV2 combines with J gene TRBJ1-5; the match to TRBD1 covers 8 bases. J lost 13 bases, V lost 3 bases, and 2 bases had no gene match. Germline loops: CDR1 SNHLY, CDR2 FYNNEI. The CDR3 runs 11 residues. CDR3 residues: CASSDRTGQHF. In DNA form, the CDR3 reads TGTGCCAGCAGTGACCGGACAGGGCAGCATTTT.

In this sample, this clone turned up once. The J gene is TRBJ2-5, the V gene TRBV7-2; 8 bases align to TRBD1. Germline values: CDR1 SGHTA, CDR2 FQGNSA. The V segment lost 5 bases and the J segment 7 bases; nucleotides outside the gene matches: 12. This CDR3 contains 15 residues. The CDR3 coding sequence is TGTGCCAGCAGCGCGTTCACAGGGGGTGGGGTGACCCAGTACTTC. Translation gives CASSAFTGGGVTQYF.

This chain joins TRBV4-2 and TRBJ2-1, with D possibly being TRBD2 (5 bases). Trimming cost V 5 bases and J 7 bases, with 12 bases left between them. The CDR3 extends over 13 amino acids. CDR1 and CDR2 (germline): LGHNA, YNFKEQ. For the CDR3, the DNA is TGTGCCAGCAGCGGGGAAGGCGGGAATGAGCAGTTCTTC. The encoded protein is CASSGEGGNEQFF.

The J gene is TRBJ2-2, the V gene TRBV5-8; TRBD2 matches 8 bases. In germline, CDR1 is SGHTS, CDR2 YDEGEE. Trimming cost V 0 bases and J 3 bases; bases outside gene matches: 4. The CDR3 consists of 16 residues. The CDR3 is CASSLEAGGDTGELFF. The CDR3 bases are TGTGCCAGCAGCTTGGAGGCGGGGGGAGACACCGGGGAGCTGTTTTTT.